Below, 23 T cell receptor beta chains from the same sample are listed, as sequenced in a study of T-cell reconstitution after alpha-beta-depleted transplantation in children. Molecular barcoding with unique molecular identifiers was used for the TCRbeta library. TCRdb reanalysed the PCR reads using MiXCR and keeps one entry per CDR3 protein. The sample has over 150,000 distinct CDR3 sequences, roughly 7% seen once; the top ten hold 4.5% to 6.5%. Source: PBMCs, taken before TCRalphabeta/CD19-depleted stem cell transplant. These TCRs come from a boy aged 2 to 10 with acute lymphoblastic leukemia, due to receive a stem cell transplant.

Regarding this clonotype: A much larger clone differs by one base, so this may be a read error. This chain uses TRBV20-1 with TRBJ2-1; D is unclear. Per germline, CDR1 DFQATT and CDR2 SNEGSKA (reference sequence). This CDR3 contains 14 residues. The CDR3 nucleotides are TGCTGTGCTAGACGCGTGAGCTCCTACAATGAGCAGTTCTTC. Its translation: CCARRVSSYNEQFF.

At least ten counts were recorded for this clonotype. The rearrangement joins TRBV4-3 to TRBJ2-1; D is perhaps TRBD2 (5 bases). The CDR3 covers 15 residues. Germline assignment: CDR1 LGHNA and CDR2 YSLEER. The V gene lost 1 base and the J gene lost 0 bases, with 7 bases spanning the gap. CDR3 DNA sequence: TGCGCCAGCAGCCAAGGGACTCGCTCCTACAATGAGCAGTTCTTC. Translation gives CASSQGTRSYNEQFF.

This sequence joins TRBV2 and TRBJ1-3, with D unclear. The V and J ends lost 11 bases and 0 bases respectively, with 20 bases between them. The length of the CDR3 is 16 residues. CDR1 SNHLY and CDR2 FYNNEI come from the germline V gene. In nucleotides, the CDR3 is TGTGCCTTCTGTAGAGGCCCCGCTACCTCTGGAAACACCATATATTTT. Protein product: CAFCRGPATSGNTIYF.

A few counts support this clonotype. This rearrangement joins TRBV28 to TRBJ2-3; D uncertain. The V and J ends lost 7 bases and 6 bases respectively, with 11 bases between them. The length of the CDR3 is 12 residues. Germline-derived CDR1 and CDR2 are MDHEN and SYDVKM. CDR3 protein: CASTHTTDTQYF. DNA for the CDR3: TGTGCCAGCACCCACACAACGGATACGCAGTATTTT.

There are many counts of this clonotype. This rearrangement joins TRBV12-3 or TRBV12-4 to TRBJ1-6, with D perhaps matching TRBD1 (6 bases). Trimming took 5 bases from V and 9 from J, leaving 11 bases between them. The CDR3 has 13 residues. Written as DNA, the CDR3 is TGTGCCAGCAGTCGCAGGGGAGGTTCACCCCTCCACTTT. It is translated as CASSRRGGSPLHF.

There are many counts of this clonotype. In DNA, the CDR3 is TGCAGTCTCGGGGGGCCTCTGACAGGGGTTAATGGTTCACCCCTCCACTTT. As protein: CSLGGPLTGVNGSPLHF. The V gene is TRBV20-1, the J gene TRBJ1-6; TRBD1 matches 8 bases. The CDR3 has 17 residues. The germline V gene has CDR1 DFQATT and CDR2 SNEGSKA (reference sequence). The V segment lost 8 bases and the J segment 9 bases; nucleotides outside the gene matches: 21.

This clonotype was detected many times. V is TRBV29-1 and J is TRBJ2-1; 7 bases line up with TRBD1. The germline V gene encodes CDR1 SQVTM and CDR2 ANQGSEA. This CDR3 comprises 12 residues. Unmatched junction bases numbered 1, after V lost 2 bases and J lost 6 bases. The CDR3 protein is CSVEKGANEQFF. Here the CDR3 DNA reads TGCAGCGTTGAAAAGGGGGCCAATGAGCAGTTCTTC.

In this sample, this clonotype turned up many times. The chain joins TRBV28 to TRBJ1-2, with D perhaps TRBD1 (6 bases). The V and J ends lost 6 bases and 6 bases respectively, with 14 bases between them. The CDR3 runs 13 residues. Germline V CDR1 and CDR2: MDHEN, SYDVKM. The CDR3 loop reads CASRGSWTDGYTF. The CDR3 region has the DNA TGTGCCAGCAGGGGCTCCTGGACAGATGGCTACACCTTC.

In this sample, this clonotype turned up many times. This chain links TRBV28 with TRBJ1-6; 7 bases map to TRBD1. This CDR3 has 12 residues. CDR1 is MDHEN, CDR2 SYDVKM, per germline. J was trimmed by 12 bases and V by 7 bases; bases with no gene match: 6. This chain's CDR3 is CASNAQGVPLHF. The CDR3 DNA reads TGTGCCAGCAATGCCCAGGGGGTACCCCTCCACTTT.

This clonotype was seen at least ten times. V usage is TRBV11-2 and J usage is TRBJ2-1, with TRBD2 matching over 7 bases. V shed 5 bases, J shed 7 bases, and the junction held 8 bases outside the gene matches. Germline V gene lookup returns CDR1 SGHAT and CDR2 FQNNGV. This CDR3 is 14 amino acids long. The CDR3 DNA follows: TGTGCCAGCAGCCTTAACGCGGGAGAAAATGAGCAGTTCTTC. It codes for CASSLNAGENEQFF.

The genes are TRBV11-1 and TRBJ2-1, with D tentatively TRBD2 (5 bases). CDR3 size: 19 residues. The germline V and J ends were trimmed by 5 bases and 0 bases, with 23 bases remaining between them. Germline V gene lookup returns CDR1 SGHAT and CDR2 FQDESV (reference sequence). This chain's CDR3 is CASSLLTLLRRGSYNEQFF. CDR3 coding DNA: TGTGCCAGCAGCCTACTGACCCTGTTACGACGGGGCTCCTACAATGAGCAGTTCTTC.

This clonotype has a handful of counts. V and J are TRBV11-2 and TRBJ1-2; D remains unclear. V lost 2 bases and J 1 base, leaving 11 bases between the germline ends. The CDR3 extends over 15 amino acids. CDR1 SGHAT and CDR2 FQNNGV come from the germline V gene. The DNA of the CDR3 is TGTGCCAGCAGCTTATCCCGCAGTGATAACTATGGCTACACCTTC. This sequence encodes CASSLSRSDNYGYTF.

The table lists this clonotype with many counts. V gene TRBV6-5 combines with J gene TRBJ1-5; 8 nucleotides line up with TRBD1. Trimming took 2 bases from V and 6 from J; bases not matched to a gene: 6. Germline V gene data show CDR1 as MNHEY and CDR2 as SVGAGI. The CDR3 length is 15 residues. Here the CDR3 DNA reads TGTGCCAGCAGTTACGGGCAGGGGGCGATTCAGCCCCAGCATTTT. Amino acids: CASSYGQGAIQPQHF.

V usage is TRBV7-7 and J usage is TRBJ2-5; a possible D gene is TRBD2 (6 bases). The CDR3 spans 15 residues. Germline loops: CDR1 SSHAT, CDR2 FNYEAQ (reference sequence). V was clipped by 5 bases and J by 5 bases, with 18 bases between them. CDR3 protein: CASSADGGFRETQYF. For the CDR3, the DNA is TGTGCCAGCAGCGCGGATGGGGGGTTTCGGGAGACCCAGTACTTC.

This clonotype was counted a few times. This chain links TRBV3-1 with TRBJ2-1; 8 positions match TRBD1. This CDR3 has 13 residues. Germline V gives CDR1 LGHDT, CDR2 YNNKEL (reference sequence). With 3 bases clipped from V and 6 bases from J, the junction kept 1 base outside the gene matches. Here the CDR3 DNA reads TGTGCCAGCAGCCACCAGGGGGCCAATGAGCAGTTCTTC. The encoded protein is CASSHQGANEQFF.

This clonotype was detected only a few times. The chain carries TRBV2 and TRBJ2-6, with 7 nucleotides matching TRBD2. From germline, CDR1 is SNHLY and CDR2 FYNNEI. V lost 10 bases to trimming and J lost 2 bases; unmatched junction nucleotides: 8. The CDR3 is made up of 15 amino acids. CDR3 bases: TGTGCCACCCTGAGGGGAGGGGCTGGGGCCAACGTCCTGACTTTC. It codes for CATLRGGAGANVLTF.

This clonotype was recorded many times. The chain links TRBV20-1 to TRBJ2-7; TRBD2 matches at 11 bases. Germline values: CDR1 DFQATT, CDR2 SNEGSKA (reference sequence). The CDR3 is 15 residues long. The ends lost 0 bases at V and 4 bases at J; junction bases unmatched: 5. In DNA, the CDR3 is TGCAGTGCTAGAGATCGGGCTAGCGGGGGGTACGAGCAGTACTTC. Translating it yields CSARDRASGGYEQYF.

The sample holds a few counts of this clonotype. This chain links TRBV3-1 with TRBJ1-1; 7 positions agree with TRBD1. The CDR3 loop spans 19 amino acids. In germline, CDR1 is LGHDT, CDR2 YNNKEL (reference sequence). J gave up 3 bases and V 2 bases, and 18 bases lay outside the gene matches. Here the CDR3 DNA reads TGTGCCAGCAGCCAAAATGGTCCCAGGGGGTGGTCAGGGGACACTGAAGCTTTCTTT. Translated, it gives CASSQNGPRGWSGDTEAFF.

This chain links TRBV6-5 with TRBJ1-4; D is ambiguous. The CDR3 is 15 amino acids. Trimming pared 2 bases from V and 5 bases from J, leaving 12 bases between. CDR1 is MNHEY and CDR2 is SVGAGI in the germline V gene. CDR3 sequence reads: CASSYMPRGNEKLFF. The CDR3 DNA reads TGTGCCAGCAGTTACATGCCCAGAGGAAATGAAAAACTGTTTTTT.

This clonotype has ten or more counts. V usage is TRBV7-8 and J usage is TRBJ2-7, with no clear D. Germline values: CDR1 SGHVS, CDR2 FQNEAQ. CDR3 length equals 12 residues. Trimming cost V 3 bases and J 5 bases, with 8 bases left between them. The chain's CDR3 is CASSFQLNEQYF. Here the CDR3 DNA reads TGTGCCAGCAGCTTTCAGTTGAACGAGCAGTACTTC.

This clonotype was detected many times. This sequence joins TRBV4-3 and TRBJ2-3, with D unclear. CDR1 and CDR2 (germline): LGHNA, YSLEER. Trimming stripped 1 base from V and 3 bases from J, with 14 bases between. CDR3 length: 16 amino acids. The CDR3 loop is CASSQGASPQTDTQYF. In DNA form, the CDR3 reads TGCGCCAGCAGCCAAGGGGCGAGCCCCCAGACAGATACGCAGTATTTT.

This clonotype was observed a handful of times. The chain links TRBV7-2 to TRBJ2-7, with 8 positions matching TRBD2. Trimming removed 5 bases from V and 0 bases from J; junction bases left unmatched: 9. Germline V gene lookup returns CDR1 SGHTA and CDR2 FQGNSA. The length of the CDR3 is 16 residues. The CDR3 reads CASSKQSGGSSYEQYF. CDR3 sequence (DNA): TGTGCCAGCAGCAAACAGAGCGGGGGTAGCTCCTACGAGCAGTACTTC.

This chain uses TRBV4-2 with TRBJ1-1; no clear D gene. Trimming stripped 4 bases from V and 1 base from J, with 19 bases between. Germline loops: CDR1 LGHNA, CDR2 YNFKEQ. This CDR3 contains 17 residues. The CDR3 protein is CASSLDVLTHGNTEAFF. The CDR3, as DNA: TGTGCCAGCAGCCTAGACGTTTTGACCCACGGGAACACTGAAGCTTTCTTT.